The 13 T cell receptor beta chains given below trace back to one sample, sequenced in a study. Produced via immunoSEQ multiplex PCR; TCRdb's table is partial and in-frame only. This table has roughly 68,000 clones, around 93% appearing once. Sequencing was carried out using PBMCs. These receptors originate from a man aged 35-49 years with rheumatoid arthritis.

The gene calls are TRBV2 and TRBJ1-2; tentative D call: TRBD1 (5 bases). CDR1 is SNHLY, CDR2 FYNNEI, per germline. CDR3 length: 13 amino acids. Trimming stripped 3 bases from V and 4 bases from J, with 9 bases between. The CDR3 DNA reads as TGTGCCAGCAGTGACTCAGGGATCTATGGCTACACCTTC. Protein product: CASSDSGIYGYTF.

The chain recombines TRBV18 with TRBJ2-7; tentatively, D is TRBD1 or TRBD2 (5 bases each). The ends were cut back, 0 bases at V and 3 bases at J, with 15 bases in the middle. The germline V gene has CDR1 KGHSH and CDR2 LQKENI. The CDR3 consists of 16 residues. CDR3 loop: CASSPPGRAGGYEQYF. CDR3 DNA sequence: TGTGCCAGCTCACCACCGGGGCGGGCAGGAGGCTACGAGCAGTACTTC.

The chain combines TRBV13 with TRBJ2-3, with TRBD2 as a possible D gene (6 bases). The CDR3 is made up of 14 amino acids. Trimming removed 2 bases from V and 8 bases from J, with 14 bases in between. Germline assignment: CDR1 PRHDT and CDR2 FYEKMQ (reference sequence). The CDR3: CASSLSGERGTQYF. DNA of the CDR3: TGTGCCAGCAGCTTATCGGGGGAGCGAGGTACGCAGTATTTT.

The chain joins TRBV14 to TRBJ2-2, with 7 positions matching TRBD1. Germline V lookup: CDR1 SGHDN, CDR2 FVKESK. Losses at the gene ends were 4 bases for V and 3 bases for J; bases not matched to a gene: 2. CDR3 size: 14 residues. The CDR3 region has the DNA TGTGCCAGCAGCCGGGACAGATACACCGGGGAGCTGTTTTTT. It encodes CASSRDRYTGELFF.

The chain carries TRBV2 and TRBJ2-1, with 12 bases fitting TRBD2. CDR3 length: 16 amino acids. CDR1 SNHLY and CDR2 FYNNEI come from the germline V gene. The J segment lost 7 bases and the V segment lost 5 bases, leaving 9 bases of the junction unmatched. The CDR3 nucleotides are TGTGCCAGCAGTCCCCAGACTAGCGGGAGTGGTAATGAGCAGTTCTTC. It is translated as CASSPQTSGSGNEQFF.

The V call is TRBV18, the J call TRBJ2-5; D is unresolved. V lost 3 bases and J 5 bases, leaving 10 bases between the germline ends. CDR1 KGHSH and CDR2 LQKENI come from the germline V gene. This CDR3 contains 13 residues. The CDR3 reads CASSPGLLETQYF. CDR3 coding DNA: TGTGCCAGCTCACCGGGCCTCTTGGAGACCCAGTACTTC.

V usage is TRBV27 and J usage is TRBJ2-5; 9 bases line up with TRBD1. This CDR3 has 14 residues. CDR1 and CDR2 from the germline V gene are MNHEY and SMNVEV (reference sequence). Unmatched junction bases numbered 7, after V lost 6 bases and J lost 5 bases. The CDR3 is CASSQGQGTETQYF. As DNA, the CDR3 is TGTGCCAGCAGCCAGGGACAGGGAACGGAGACCCAGTACTTC.

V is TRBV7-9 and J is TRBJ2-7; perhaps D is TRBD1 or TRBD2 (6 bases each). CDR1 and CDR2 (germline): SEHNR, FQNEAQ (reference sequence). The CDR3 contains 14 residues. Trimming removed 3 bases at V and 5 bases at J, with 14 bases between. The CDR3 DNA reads TGTGCCAGCAGCTTCGGAACAGGGAGGAACGAGCAGTACTTC. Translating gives CASSFGTGRNEQYF.

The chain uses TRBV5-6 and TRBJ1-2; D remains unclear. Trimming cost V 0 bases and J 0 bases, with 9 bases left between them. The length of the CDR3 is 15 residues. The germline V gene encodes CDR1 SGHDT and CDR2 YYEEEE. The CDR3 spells CASSLGPSTNYGYTF. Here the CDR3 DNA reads TGTGCCAGCAGCTTGGGTCCATCTACTAACTATGGCTACACCTTC.

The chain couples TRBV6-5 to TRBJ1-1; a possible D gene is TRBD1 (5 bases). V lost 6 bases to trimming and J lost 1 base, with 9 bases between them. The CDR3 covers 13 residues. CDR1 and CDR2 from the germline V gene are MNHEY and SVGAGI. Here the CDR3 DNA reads TGTGCCAGCAGCCCGACAGCGAACACTGAAGCTTTCTTT. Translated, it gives CASSPTANTEAFF.

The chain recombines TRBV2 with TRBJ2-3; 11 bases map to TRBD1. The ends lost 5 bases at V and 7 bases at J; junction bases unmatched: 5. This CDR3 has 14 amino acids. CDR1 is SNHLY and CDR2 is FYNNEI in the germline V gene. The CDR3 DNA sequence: TGTGCCAGCAGTTTGGGACAGGGGGTGAATACGCAGTATTTT. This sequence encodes CASSLGQGVNTQYF.

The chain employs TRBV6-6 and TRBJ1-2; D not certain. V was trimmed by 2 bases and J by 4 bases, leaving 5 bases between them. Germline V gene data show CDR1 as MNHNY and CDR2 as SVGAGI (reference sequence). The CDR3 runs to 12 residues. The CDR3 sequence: CASSYLLYGYTF. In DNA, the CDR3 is TGTGCCAGCAGTTACCTCCTCTATGGCTACACCTTC.

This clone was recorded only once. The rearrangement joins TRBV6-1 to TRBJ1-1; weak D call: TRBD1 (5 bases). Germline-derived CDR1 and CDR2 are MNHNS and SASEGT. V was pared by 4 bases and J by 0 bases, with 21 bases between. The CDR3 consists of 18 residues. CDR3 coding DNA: TGTGCCAGCAGTGGGATCAACAGGAGTTACCGATTGAACACTGAAGCTTTCTTT. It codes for CASSGINRSYRLNTEAFF.